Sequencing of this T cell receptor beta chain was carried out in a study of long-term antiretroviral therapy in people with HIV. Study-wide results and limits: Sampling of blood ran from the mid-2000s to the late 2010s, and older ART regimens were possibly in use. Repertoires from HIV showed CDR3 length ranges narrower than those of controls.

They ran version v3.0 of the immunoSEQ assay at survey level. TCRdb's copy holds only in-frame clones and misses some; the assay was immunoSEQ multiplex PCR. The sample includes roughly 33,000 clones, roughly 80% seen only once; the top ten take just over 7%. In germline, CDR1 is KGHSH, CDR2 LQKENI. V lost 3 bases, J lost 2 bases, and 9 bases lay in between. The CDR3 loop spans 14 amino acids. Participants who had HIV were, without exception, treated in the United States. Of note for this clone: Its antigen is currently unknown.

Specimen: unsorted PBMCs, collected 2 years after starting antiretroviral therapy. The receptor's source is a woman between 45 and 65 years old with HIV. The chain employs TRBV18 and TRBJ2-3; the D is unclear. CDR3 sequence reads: CASSPVSTTDTQYF. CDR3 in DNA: TGTGCCAGCTCACCGGTCTCTACCACAGATACGCAGTATTTT.